This TCR beta chain was recorded in a study of blood T cell repertoires in COVID-19. The overall study: The analysed material was cDNA or gDNA that came from T cells, B-cell-depleted T cells, or PBMCs.

Germline assignment: CDR1 LNHDA and CDR2 SQIVND (reference sequence). Trimming cost V 4 bases and J 7 bases, with 11 bases left between them. The length of the CDR3 is 13 residues. Per the study methods: The authors estimated nucleated cell counts from reference gene primer amplification. The table came from immunoSEQ multiplex PCR; TCRdb's copy has only in-frame clones and leaves some out. V and J calls plus clone size are reproduced from that table; the DNA served to infer D and trimming. This repertoire shows 290,000 or so clones, 87% found once; its top ten account for more than 2%. The sequencing sample was made of peripheral blood. The TCR comes from a man aged 18 to 35 with active or convalescent COVID-19. The rearrangement uses TRBV19 and TRBJ1-5; tentatively, D is TRBD1 (6 bases). CDR3 in amino acids: CASSKGGGQPQHF. As DNA, the CDR3 is TGTGCCAGTAGTAAAGGGGGAGGGCAGCCCCAGCATTTT.